This TCR beta chain was recovered during a study of early T cells in non-severe SARS-CoV-2 infection. Study summary: Investigators sequenced bulk RNA drawn from unsorted whole blood, and chains remained unpaired.

One entry per CDR3 protein results from TCRdb running MiXCR on the 5' RACE reads. The data show around 77,000 distinct CDR3 sequences, around 12% seen once. Germline CDR1 SGDLS, CDR2 YYNGEE. V was pared by 3 bases and J by 6 bases, with 3 bases between. This CDR3 spans 10 amino acids. This clonotype has ten or more counts. The V call is TRBV9, the J call TRBJ1-2; D is uncertain. The source material was whole blood, sampled at baseline. The TCR was taken from an adult who was a healthcare worker with PCR-confirmed SARS-CoV-2 infection or an uninfected control (not recorded which). The donor label of this sample is uncertain. The CDR3 loop is CASSGNGYTF. DNA for the CDR3: TGTGCCAGCAGCGGGAATGGCTACACCTTC.